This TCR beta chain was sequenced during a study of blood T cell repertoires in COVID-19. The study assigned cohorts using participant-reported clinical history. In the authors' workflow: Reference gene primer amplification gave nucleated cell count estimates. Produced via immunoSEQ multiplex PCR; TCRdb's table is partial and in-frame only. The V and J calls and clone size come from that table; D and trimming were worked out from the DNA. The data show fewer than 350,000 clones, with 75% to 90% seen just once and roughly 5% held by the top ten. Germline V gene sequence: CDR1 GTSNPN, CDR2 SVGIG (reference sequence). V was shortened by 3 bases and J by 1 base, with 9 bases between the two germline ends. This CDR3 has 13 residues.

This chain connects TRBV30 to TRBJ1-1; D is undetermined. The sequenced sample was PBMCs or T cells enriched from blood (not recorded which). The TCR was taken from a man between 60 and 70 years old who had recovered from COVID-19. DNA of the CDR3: TGTGCCTGGAGGCAACAGTGGAACACTGAAGCTTTCTTT. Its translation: CAWRQQWNTEAFF.